This T cell receptor beta chain originates from a study of cytomegalovirus exposure and HLA in healthy donors. Comments on this clone: The antigen is undetermined.

General study points: Highly shared sequence variants in one cluster were likely a sequencing artifact. Some TCR beta chains (around 180 of them) were listed as cytomegalovirus-associated. In a later analysis, HLA-associated TCR beta chains were more clonally expanded than equally common others.

A multiplex PCR was run with 60 Vbeta primers and 13 Jbeta primers. Assay: immunoSEQ multiplex PCR; the TCRdb copy retains only in-frame clones and omits some. The table includes fewer than 200,000 clones, roughly 77% detected once. The receptor's source is a woman aged 18-29 years in good health and CMV-seronegative. The sequencing input was PBMCs.

In DNA, the CDR3 is TGTGCCAGCAGCTTGGCCCTAGACACTGAAGCTTTCTTT. Encoded protein: CASSLALDTEAFF. The V call is TRBV5-4, the J call TRBJ1-1; D uncertain. The CDR3 length is 13 residues. V shed 0 bases and J shed 3 bases, with 6 bases lying between them. Germline V gives CDR1 SGHNT, CDR2 YYREEE (reference sequence).